A single TCR beta chain is shown here with its context. This sample is drawn from a study of blood T cell repertoires in COVID-19. Across the whole study: There were acute and convalescent COVID-19 samples, and they came from the United States, Italy and Spain. T cells, B-cell-depleted T cells, or PBMCs supplied cDNA or gDNA.

Between the trimmed V and J ends, which lost 6 bases and 3 bases, there was a span of 13 bases. CDR3 length: 14 residues. CDR1 is SNHLY, CDR2 FYNNEI, per germline. TCRdb's copy holds only in-frame clones and misses some; the assay was immunoSEQ multiplex PCR. The table includes just under 350,000 clones, about 89% detected once. Sequenced sample: peripheral blood. The chain uses TRBV2 and TRBJ2-3, with D perhaps matching TRBD2 (6 bases). The origin of this receptor is a woman aged 45-65 years with COVID-19, enrolled during active disease. CDR3 nucleotide sequence: TGTGCCAGCAGGAGGGGACTCACGACAGATACGCAGTATTTT. This translates into CASRRGLTTDTQYF.